This passage covers 20 T cell receptor beta chains from one sample sequenced in a study of T-cell reconstitution after alpha-beta-depleted transplantation in children. It was with unique molecular identifiers that the TCRbeta library was prepared. TCRdb redid the calling of the PCR reads with MiXCR, one entry per CDR3 protein. The table records 530,000 or so distinct CDR3 sequences, more than 20% of them present only once. This specimen consisted of PBMCs, obtained before TCRalphabeta/CD19-depleted stem cell transplant. The receptors originated from a boy less than two years old with Wiskott-Aldrich syndrome, due to receive a stem cell transplant.

This clonotype showed up just a few times. The chain couples TRBV20-1 to TRBJ1-1; weak D call: TRBD1 (6 bases). The CDR3 totals 11 residues. Germline CDR1 and CDR2: DFQATT and SNEGSKA (reference sequence). CDR3 DNA sequence: TGCAGGGGGGCCGGGGGCACTGAAGCTTTCTTT. This translates into CRGAGGTEAFF.

This clonotype appeared a few times. The chain uses TRBV5-1 and TRBJ1-3; TRBD1 is a possible D gene (6 bases). The CDR3 loop spans 16 amino acids. V was cut by 0 bases and J by 4 bases, with 14 bases left in between. Germline assignment: CDR1 SGHRS and CDR2 YFSETQ. The CDR3 sequence: CASSLGGTGSGNTIYF. The CDR3 region has the DNA TGCGCCAGCAGCTTGGGGGGCACAGGGTCCGGAAACACCATATATTTT.

The table lists this clonotype with a few counts. This rearrangement joins TRBV12-3 or TRBV12-4 to TRBJ2-5; TRBD2 agrees at 7 bases. The CDR3 length is 15 residues. The V gene end was trimmed by 3 bases and the J gene end by 3 bases; junction bases not matched to a gene: 7. CDR3: CASSFLASGKETQYF. Here the CDR3 DNA reads TGTGCCAGCAGTTTCTTGGCTAGCGGAAAAGAGACCCAGTACTTC.

This clonotype was seen only a few times. This chain uses TRBV20-1 with TRBJ1-3, with TRBD1 matching over 8 bases. The CDR3 runs to 13 residues. Germline V lookup: CDR1 DFQATT, CDR2 SNEGSKA (reference sequence). With V trimmed by 6 bases and J by 4 bases, 5 bases remained unmatched. DNA of the CDR3: TGCAGTGCGTCTCAGGGGGCGGGAAACACCATATATTTT. Translation: CSASQGAGNTIYF.

This clonotype was counted only a few times. The chain joins TRBV20-1 to TRBJ2-7, with unresolved D. This CDR3 is built from 16 residues. Per the germline V gene, CDR1 is DFQATT and CDR2 is SNEGSKA (reference sequence). Trimming took off 0 bases at V and 2 bases at J, with 17 bases between the two ends. CDR3 in DNA: TGCAGTGCTAGAGATTTCCGGAGACAACAGACCTACGAGCAGTACTTC. Protein sequence: CSARDFRRQQTYEQYF.

The V call is TRBV24-1, the J call TRBJ2-3; perhaps TRBD1 as D (6 bases). CDR3 size: 15 residues. CDR1 and CDR2 (germline): KGHDR, SFDVKD. V gave up 4 bases and J gave up 2 bases, with 12 bases separating them. CDR3 nucleotide sequence: TGTGCCACCAGTGACCCACAGGGACCCACAGATACGCAGTATTTT. This sequence encodes CATSDPQGPTDTQYF.

This sequence joins TRBV29-1 and TRBJ2-1; possibly TRBD1 for D (6 bases). Germline-derived CDR1 and CDR2 are SQVTM and ANQGSEA. V dropped 7 bases and J dropped 8 bases, with 15 bases sitting between them. The CDR3 spans 12 residues. The chain's CDR3 is CSAYRDIHEQFF. For the CDR3, the DNA is TGCAGCGCGTACAGGGATATCCATGAGCAGTTCTTC.

This clonotype was seen more than once but under ten times. The chain recombines TRBV5-1 with TRBJ2-2, with D possibly matching TRBD1 (6 bases). V lost 4 bases and J 1 base, leaving 8 bases between the germline ends. Germline V lookup: CDR1 SGHRS, CDR2 YFSETQ. CDR3 length equals 14 residues. The CDR3 loop reads CASSEGVNTGELFF. For the CDR3, the DNA is TGCGCCAGCAGCGAGGGGGTGAACACCGGGGAGCTGTTTTTT.

In this sample, this clonotype turned up a few times. The genes are TRBV9 and TRBJ2-1; D ambiguous. Per the germline V gene, CDR1 is SGDLS and CDR2 is YYNGEE. The CDR3 contains 15 residues. V lost 7 bases and J 3 bases, leaving 17 bases between the germline ends. CDR3 sequence: CASGAPGDGYNEQFF. CDR3 bases: TGTGCCAGCGGAGCGCCAGGAGACGGCTACAATGAGCAGTTCTTC.

This chain links TRBV5-1 with TRBJ2-3; D possibly corresponds to TRBD2 (5 bases). The CDR3 covers 15 residues. Germline CDR1 is SGHRS and CDR2 is YFSETQ. Trimming removed 2 bases from V and 1 base from J, with 11 bases in between. CDR3 sequence: CASSFQDFRTDTQYF. CDR3 DNA sequence: TGCGCCAGCAGCTTTCAGGACTTTCGCACAGATACGCAGTATTTT. The full variable domain, with the rest looked up from reference TRBV5-1 and TRBJ2-3, is KAGVTQTPRYLIKTRGQQVTLSCSPISGHRSVSWYQQTPGQGLQFLFEYFSETQRNKGNFPGRFSGRQFSNSRSEMNVSTLELGDSALYLCASSFQDFRTDTQYFGPGTRLTVL.

In its sample, this clonotype was seen a few times. One end of the junction does not line up with germline, which may come from a read error. J is TRBJ2-1 and V is TRBV6-1; TRBD1 agrees at 9 bases. Germline CDR1 is MNHNS and CDR2 is SASEGT. The CDR3 has 14 residues. In DNA form, the CDR3 reads TGTGCCAGCATTGAAGGGACAGGGACTAATGAGCAGTTCTTC. Translation gives CASIEGTGTNEQFF.

The chain recombines TRBV5-1 with TRBJ2-5; D might be TRBD1 (6 bases). The CDR3 spans 14 residues. The germline V and J ends were trimmed by 2 bases and 1 base, with 9 bases remaining between them. Germline CDR1 and CDR2: SGHRS and YFSETQ. CDR3 sequence (DNA): TGCGCCAGCAGCTTATGGACAGTCCAAGAGACCCAGTACTTC. This sequence encodes CASSLWTVQETQYF.

V usage is TRBV5-1 and J usage is TRBJ1-3; no definite D call. The V and J ends lost 1 base and 0 bases respectively, with 8 bases between them. This CDR3 contains 15 residues. The germline V gene encodes CDR1 SGHRS and CDR2 YFSETQ. Here the CDR3 reads CASSLKVGSGNTIYF. CDR3 sequence (DNA): TGCGCCAGCAGCTTGAAAGTCGGCTCTGGAAACACCATATATTTT.

The genes are TRBV20-1 and TRBJ2-7; no clear D gene. Trimming left V 3 bases short and J 2 bases short, with 17 bases between. CDR1 is DFQATT, CDR2 SNEGSKA, per germline (reference sequence). The CDR3 has 15 amino acids. The CDR3: CSASIRNKTPYEQYF. The CDR3 coding sequence is TGCAGTGCTAGTATTAGAAACAAAACGCCCTACGAGCAGTACTTC.

The chain links TRBV29-1 to TRBJ2-7; D could derive from TRBD1 or TRBD2 (5 bases each). Per germline, CDR1 SQVTM and CDR2 ANQGSEA. With 3 bases removed from V and 0 bases from J, the gap between germline ends came to 18 bases. The CDR3 extends over 16 amino acids. The DNA of the CDR3 is TGCAGCGTTGACGGAATCGGGGCGTCCAGCTCCTACGAGCAGTACTTC. Protein sequence: CSVDGIGASSSYEQYF.

The rearrangement links TRBV10-3 to TRBJ2-1; 8 positions agree with TRBD2. The CDR3 length is 14 residues. Per germline, CDR1 ENHRY and CDR2 SYGVKD. V was pared by 7 bases and J by 9 bases, with 11 bases of the junction left unmatched. The CDR3 DNA reads TGTGCCATCACTAGCGGGTCTTGGATTAGTGAGCAGTTCTTC. Its protein product is CAITSGSWISEQFF.

The rearrangement uses TRBV10-3 and TRBJ2-7, with TRBD1 identical over 7 bases. V gave up 3 bases and J gave up 3 bases; unmatched junction bases: 5. This CDR3 has 14 amino acids. The germline gives CDR1 ENHRY, CDR2 SYGVKD. The CDR3 loop is CAISDNRGRYEQYF. The CDR3 DNA follows: TGTGCCATCAGTGACAACAGGGGACGCTACGAGCAGTACTTC.

V gene TRBV29-1 combines with J gene TRBJ2-1; possible D gene TRBD2, 6 bases. The CDR3 has 12 residues. CDR1 is SQVTM and CDR2 is ANQGSEA in the germline V gene. V was pared by 4 bases and J by 16 bases, with 20 bases between. The chain's CDR3 is CSVVAAGLLHFF. The CDR3 DNA sequence: TGCAGCGTTGTGGCGGCGGGACTCCTACATTTCTTC.

This clonotype came up a few times. V is TRBV12-3 or TRBV12-4 and J is TRBJ2-2; unclear D gene. CDR3 size: 12 residues. The V gene lost 6 bases and the J gene lost 6 bases, with 8 bases spanning the gap. This CDR3 is CASRSLAGELFF. The CDR3, as DNA: TGTGCCAGCAGGAGTTTAGCCGGGGAGCTGTTTTTT.

The V gene is TRBV5-1, the J gene TRBJ2-1; TRBD2 matches 14 bases. CDR3 length: 18 amino acids. Germline V gives CDR1 SGHRS, CDR2 YFSETQ. The V gene end was trimmed by 4 bases and the J gene end by 0 bases; junction bases not matched to a gene: 6. The CDR3 nucleotides are TGCGCCAGCAGCGGGGGACTAGCGGGAGAGAGCTCCTACAATGAGCAGTTCTTC. This codes for CASSGGLAGESSYNEQFF.